This T cell receptor (beta chain) was sequenced during a study of blood T cell repertoires in COVID-19. Sequencing used immunoSEQ multiplex PCR; TCRdb keeps in-frame clones, though not all of them. The sample has hundreds of thousands of clones, around 88% seen once. This CDR3 has 17 residues. Germline V lookup: CDR1 LGHDT, CDR2 YNNKEL (reference sequence). The trim removed 6 bases at V and 2 bases at J, leaving 9 bases unmatched. The sample comprised peripheral blood. This clonotype originated in a man older than 75 with acute or convalescent COVID-19. The gene calls are TRBV3-1 (or the pseudogene TRBV3-2) and TRBJ2-6; 8 bases align to TRBD1. The CDR3 bases are TGTGCCAGCAGTGCCGGGACAGGAGTCCCTGGGGCCAACGTCCTGACTTTC. This sequence encodes CASSAGTGVPGANVLTF.